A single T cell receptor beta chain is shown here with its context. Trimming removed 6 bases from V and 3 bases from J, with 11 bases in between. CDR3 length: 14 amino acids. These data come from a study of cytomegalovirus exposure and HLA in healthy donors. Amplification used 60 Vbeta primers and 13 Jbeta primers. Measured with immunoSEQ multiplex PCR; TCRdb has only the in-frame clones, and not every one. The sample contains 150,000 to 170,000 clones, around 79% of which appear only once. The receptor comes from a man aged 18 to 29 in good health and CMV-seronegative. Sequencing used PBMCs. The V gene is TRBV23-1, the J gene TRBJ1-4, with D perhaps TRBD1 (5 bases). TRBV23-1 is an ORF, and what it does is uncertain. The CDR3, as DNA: TGCGCCAGCAGCCCGGGGGGGTCTAATGAAAAACTGTTTTTT. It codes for CASSPGGSNEKLFF.